This T cell receptor beta chain was observed in a study of CD8 T cells in Susac syndrome. Study-level points and caveats: The study conceded that its TCR sequencing and HLA analysis involved relatively few individuals.

An amount of RNA that ranged from roughly 0.5 to 1 ug was reverse transcribed with random hexamers. Amplification of TCR beta CDR3 by immunoSEQ multiplex PCR spanned 54 Vbeta and 13 Jbeta. TCRdb re-called the immunoSEQ multiplex PCR reads through MiXCR, storing one row per CDR3 protein. The profile shows tens of thousands of distinct CDR3 sequences, about 91% of them singletons. Germline CDR1 reads MGHRA; CDR2 reads YSYEKL. The CDR3 totals 15 residues. Trimming took 0 bases from V and 0 from J, leaving 8 bases between them. Turning to this clonotype: Its antigen is not identified.

TCR beta sequences were obtained from blood CD8+ and CD4+ T cells. Included as multiple sclerosis controls were treatment-naive patients who had stable or active relapsing-remitting disease. The sequence was obtained from a human donor with multiple sclerosis. Sequenced: CD8+ T cells from PBMCs. The chain is built from TRBV4-1 and TRBJ1-2; D gene uncertain. CDR3 protein: CASSQEAVPNYGYTF. The CDR3 coding sequence is TGCGCCAGCAGCCAAGAGGCAGTGCCTAACTATGGCTACACCTTC.